These 18 T cell receptor beta chains came from one sample sequenced in a study of beta chain features in type 1 diabetes. General observations from the study: In all four CD4+ subsets, TCRB CDR3 length was significantly, moderately reduced in type 1 diabetes.

No antigen has been assigned to these receptors. As every portion of the isolated RNA was reverse transcribed, the sequencing read expressed TCRB transcripts. The protocol was immunoSEQ multiplex PCR, while the TCRdb copy is restricted to in-frame clones and leaves out a portion. The table has about 660,000 clones, around 15% seen once. The sample was naive CD4+ T cells from blood. The receptors stem from a man aged 18 to 30 with type 1 diabetes.

The chain carries TRBV25-1 and TRBJ2-2; D is unresolved. From germline, CDR1 is MGHDK and CDR2 SYGVNS. The V gene lost 6 bases and the J gene lost 4 bases, with 12 bases spanning the gap. This CDR3 is built from 14 residues. The CDR3 DNA sequence: TGTGCCAGCAGCGAGGCAGTGTCCACCGGGGAGCTGTTTTTT. This codes for CASSEAVSTGELFF.

This clone came up a few times. The same CDR3 can be traced to other DNA sequences in this sample. The J gene is TRBJ2-7, the V gene TRBV25-1; D not certain. The length of the CDR3 is 12 residues. Germline values: CDR1 MGHDK, CDR2 SYGVNS. The V end lost 4 bases, the J end lost 0 bases, and 4 bases lay between the germline ends. The CDR3 DNA follows: TGTGCCAGCAGTGTGAGCTCCTACGAGCAGTACTTC. Encoded protein: CASSVSSYEQYF.

With respect to this clone: The sample holds other DNA sequences that translate to the same CDR3. The chain is built from TRBV30 and TRBJ1-5; no reliable D call. V was shortened by 0 bases and J by 2 bases, with 5 bases between the two germline ends. The CDR3 covers 13 residues. Germline lookup yields CDR1 GTSNPN and CDR2 SVGIG (reference sequence). In nucleotides, the CDR3 is TGTGCCTGGAGTGTTCGTGGCAATCAGCCCCAGCATTTT. Translation gives CAWSVRGNQPQHF.

This rearrangement joins TRBV2 to TRBJ2-7, with D perhaps matching TRBD2 (5 bases). The germline gives CDR1 SNHLY, CDR2 FYNNEI. Trimming took 6 bases from V and 0 from J, leaving 12 bases between them. The CDR3 sequence is 14 residues long. CDR3 in amino acids: CASSKGDRSYEQYF. The CDR3, as DNA: TGTGCCAGCAGCAAGGGAGACCGCTCCTACGAGCAGTACTTC. Using reference TRBV2 and TRBJ2-7 for the parts outside the CDR3, the full variable domain is EPEVTQTPSHQVTQMGQEVILRCVPISNHLYFYWYRQILGQKVEFLVSFYNNEISEKSEIFDDQFSVERPDGSNFTLKIRSTKLEDSAMYFCASSKGDRSYEQYFGPGTRLTVT.

The chain is built from TRBV5-6 and TRBJ2-4; D unresolved. The germline V and J ends were trimmed by 0 bases and 6 bases, with 4 bases remaining between them. Looked up from germline, CDR1 is SGHDT and CDR2 is YYEEEE. This CDR3 has 12 amino acids. CDR3 DNA: TGTGCCAGCAGCTTGGGAGGAAACATTCAGTACTTC. Residues: CASSLGGNIQYF.

V is TRBV5-1 and J is TRBJ2-2; 7 bases line up with TRBD1. CDR1 SGHRS and CDR2 YFSETQ come from the germline V gene. The trim removed 3 bases at V and 6 bases at J, leaving 8 bases unmatched. The CDR3 runs to 15 residues. The DNA for the CDR3 is TGCGCCAGCAGCTCGGGACAGTTCGATCCCGGGGAGCTGTTTTTT. Translating it yields CASSSGQFDPGELFF.

This clone has a handful of counts. The chain is built from TRBV7-2 and TRBJ1-2; maybe TRBD1 (5 bases). This CDR3 contains 16 residues. The germline V and J ends were trimmed by 3 bases and 3 bases, with 17 bases remaining between them. Germline values: CDR1 SGHTA, CDR2 FQGNSA. CDR3 in DNA: TGTGCCAGCAGCTTGGTCTCGGGGGAAGCCCACTATGGCTACACCTTC. This gives the protein CASSLVSGEAHYGYTF.

The genes are TRBV29-1 and TRBJ2-3, with 12 positions matching TRBD2. CDR3 length equals 16 residues. The trim removed 4 bases at V and 4 bases at J, leaving 9 bases unmatched. CDR1 and CDR2 from the germline V gene are SQVTM and ANQGSEA. The CDR3 region has the DNA TGCAGCGTTGGGACTAGCGGGAACACAAGGGCAGATACGCAGTATTTT. This sequence encodes CSVGTSGNTRADTQYF.

In its sample, this clone was seen a few times. The chain combines TRBV4-1 with TRBJ2-3, with unresolved D. The CDR3 sequence is 16 residues long. The V gene lost 1 base and the J gene lost 0 bases, with 11 bases spanning the gap. Germline V gene lookup returns CDR1 MGHRA and CDR2 YSYEKL. CDR3 region: CASSQAIPRSTDTQYF. The CDR3 bases are TGCGCCAGCAGCCAAGCAATCCCCCGTAGCACAGATACGCAGTATTTT.

There are a few counts of this clone. The chain uses TRBV30 and TRBJ1-1; D gene uncertain. The CDR3 contains 13 residues. Trimming shortened V by 2 bases and J by 4 bases, and 11 bases separated the two germline ends. CDR1 and CDR2 from the germline V gene are GTSNPN and SVGIG (reference sequence). CDR3 in DNA: TGTGCCTGGAGTCGGATGGCCCCCACTGAAGCTTTCTTT. It specifies CAWSRMAPTEAFF.

Note on this clone: The germline gene is not matched at one end of the junction; a read error may be the cause. The rearrangement joins TRBV7-7 to TRBJ2-5; D may match TRBD1 or TRBD2 (6 bases each). The CDR3 loop spans 16 amino acids. Looked up from germline, CDR1 is SSHAT and CDR2 is FNYEAQ (reference sequence). The CDR3 DNA follows: TGTGCTAGCAGCTTAGGAGGGACACTCCACCAAGAGACCCAGTACTTC. Translating it yields CASSLGGTLHQETQYF. Full variable domain (rest looked up from reference TRBV7-7 and TRBJ2-5): GAGVSQSPRYKVTKRGQDVTLRCDPISSHATLYWYQQALGQGPEFLTYFNYEAQPDKSGLPSDRFSAERPEGSISTLTIQRTEQRDSAMYRCASSLGGTLHQETQYFGPGTRLLVL.

This clone was recorded a few times. Distinct nucleotide sequences in the sample also encode this CDR3. This chain uses TRBV7-2 with TRBJ2-3; D is unclear. Germline V gives CDR1 SGHTA, CDR2 FQGNSA. V gave up 2 bases and J gave up 1 base, with 7 bases separating them. This CDR3 is 14 amino acids long. The CDR3 is CASSLTGGTDTQYF. The CDR3 DNA follows: TGTGCCAGCAGCTTAACTGGGGGCACAGATACGCAGTATTTT.

Only a few counts were recorded for this clone. The chain joins TRBV4-2 to TRBJ2-2; possibly TRBD1 for D (5 bases). Germline CDR1 reads LGHNA; CDR2 reads YNFKEQ. The length of the CDR3 is 17 residues. V lost 1 base to trimming and J lost 3 bases, with 15 bases between them. CDR3 amino acids: CASSQGGDSLYTGELFF. The CDR3, as DNA: TGTGCCAGCAGCCAAGGAGGAGACAGTCTTTACACCGGGGAGCTGTTTTTT.

The V gene is TRBV6-1, the J gene TRBJ2-3; D gene uncertain. The V and J ends lost 0 bases and 7 bases respectively, with 14 bases between them. Per germline, CDR1 MNHNS and CDR2 SASEGT. CDR3 size: 15 residues. The CDR3 region has the DNA TGTGCCAGCAGTGAAGCCCTCACTTCCGGTCATACGCAGTATTTT. Residues: CASSEALTSGHTQYF.

This sequence joins TRBV29-1 and TRBJ2-3; D unresolved. Germline V gives CDR1 SQVTM, CDR2 ANQGSEA. There are 12 residues in the CDR3. Trimming took 3 bases from V and 2 from J, leaving 6 bases between them. CDR3 bases: TGCAGCGTTGAGTCAGTCACAGATACGCAGTATTTT. Translation gives CSVESVTDTQYF.

This clone was found a few times. The genes are TRBV18 and TRBJ2-1; 9 bases map to TRBD2. Germline-derived CDR1 and CDR2 are KGHSH and LQKENI. CDR3 size: 15 residues. The trim removed 4 bases at V and 9 bases at J, leaving 10 bases unmatched. CDR3 region: CASSRTTAGGPEQFF. In DNA, the CDR3 is TGTGCCAGCTCACGTACGACAGCGGGAGGTCCTGAGCAGTTCTTC. The variable domain in full, with the rest retrieved from reference TRBV18 and TRBJ2-1, is NAGVMQNPRHLVRRRGQEARLRCSPMKGHSHVYWYRQLPEEGLKFMVYLQKENIIDESGMPKERFSAEFPKEGPSILRIQQVVRGDSAAYFCASSRTTAGGPEQFFGPGTRLTVL.

This chain connects TRBV13 to TRBJ1-2; D gene uncertain. The CDR3 consists of 13 residues. V lost 8 bases to trimming and J lost 8 bases, with 18 bases between them. Germline assignment: CDR1 PRHDT and CDR2 FYEKMQ (reference sequence). CDR3 in DNA: TGTGCCAGCGAAGTCAATGGCCTGAGGGGCTACACCTTC. This translates into CASEVNGLRGYTF.

This clone was seen a handful of times. J is TRBJ2-2 and V is TRBV5-1; D possibly corresponds to TRBD1 (6 bases). V was trimmed by 1 base and J by 4 bases, leaving 8 bases between them. The CDR3 spans 14 residues. Per the germline V gene, CDR1 is SGHRS and CDR2 is YFSETQ. In nucleotides, the CDR3 is TGCGCCAGCAGCTTGACAGGGACCACCGGGGAGCTGTTTTTT. It is translated as CASSLTGTTGELFF. Full variable domain (rest looked up from reference TRBV5-1 and TRBJ2-2): KAGVTQTPRYLIKTRGQQVTLSCSPISGHRSVSWYQQTPGQGLQFLFEYFSETQRNKGNFPGRFSGRQFSNSRSEMNVSTLELGDSALYLCASSLTGTTGELFFGEGSRLTVL.